The rows below give T cell receptor beta chains drawn from one sample of a study of early T cells in non-severe SARS-CoV-2 infection. TCRdb used MiXCR to reprocess the 5' RACE reads, holding one entry per CDR3 protein. The sample lists about 77,000 distinct CDR3 sequences; around 8.7% were seen once. Sequenced input: whole blood. The receptors originated from an adult who was a healthcare worker with PCR-confirmed SARS-CoV-2 infection or an uninfected control (not recorded which). The CDR3 runs from the conserved cysteine through the conserved F or W.

J	V	CDR3
TRBJ2-7	TRBV5-6	CASSLGHSTYEQYF
TRBJ2-7	TRBV27	CASSLFGNSYEQYF
TRBJ2-2	TRBV20-1	CSASPTGANTGELFF
TRBJ2-1	TRBV21-1	CASSPRASSSPHEQFF
TRBJ2-3	TRBV7-2	CASSNRLAGGSDTQYF
TRBJ2-1	TRBV11-2	CASSPIIPSGRRYEQFF
TRBJ1-1	TRBV27	CASSAWSDTEAFF
TRBJ1-1	TRBV5-6	CASSPRVNTEAFF
TRBJ1-2	TRBV28	CASSRGQGWGYTF
TRBJ2-5	TRBV3-1	CASSQEDRVFETQYF
TRBJ2-3	TRBV20-1	CSATSDFALGGGTDTQYF
TRBJ2-3	TRBV11-1	CASSLSSTSTDTQYF
TRBJ1-4	TRBV10-3	CAISESAADNEKLFF
TRBJ1-5	TRBV5-5	CASSPTIYRGNQPQHF
TRBJ2-3	TRBV5-1	CASSLPLAGGSADTQYF
TRBJ2-7	TRBV28	CASIPRREVYEQYF
TRBJ2-1	TRBV6-2/TRBV6-3	CASSYQSTSGFRNEQFF
TRBJ2-5	TRBV7-9	CASSLKAGLQETQYF
TRBJ1-1	TRBV27	CASSLQGLGMNTEAFF
TRBJ2-5	TRBV9	CASSSHGEKQYF